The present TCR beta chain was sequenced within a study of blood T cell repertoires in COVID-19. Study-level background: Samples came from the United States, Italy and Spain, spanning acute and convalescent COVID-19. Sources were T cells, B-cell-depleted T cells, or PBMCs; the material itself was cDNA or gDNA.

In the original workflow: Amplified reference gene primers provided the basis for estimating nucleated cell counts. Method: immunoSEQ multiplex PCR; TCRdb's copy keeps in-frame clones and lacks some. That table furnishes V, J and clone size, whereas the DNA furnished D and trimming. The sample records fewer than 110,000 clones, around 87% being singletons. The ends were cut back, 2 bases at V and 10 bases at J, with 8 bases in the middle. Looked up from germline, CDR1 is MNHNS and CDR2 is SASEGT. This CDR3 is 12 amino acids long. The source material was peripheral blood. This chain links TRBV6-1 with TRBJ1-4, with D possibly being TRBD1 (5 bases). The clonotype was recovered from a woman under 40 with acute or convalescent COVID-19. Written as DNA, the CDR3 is TGTGCCAGCAGTGAACTTAGGGGAAAACTGTTTTTT. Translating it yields CASSELRGKLFF.